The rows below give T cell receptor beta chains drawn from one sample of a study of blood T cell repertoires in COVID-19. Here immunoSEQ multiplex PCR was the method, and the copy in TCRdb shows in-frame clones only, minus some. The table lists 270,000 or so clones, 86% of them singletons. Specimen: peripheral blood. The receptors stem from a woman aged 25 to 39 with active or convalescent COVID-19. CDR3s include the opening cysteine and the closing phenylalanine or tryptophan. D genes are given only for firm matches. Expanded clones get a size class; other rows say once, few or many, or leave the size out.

DNA: TGTGCCAGCAGTTACTTCGGGGGGGCCAACACCGGGGAGCTGTTTTTT
CDR3: CASSYFGGANTGELFF
V: TRBV6-5
length: 16
size: -
D: TRBD2
J: TRBJ2-2

DNA: TGTGCCAGCAGCCCCGCAGACAATGAGCAGTTCTTC
CDR3: CASSPADNEQFF
V: TRBV7-2
length: 12
size: -
D: -
J: TRBJ2-1

DNA: TGTGCCAGCAGCATCCCCGACAGGAAAGAGACCCAGTACTTC
CDR3: CASSIPDRKETQYF
V: TRBV28
length: 14
size: -
D: -
J: TRBJ2-5

DNA: TGTGCCAGGGGACAGGGGGCGAGCAATCAGCCCCAGCATTTT
CDR3: CARGQGASNQPQHF
V: TRBV5-6
length: 14
size: -
D: TRBD1
J: TRBJ1-5

DNA: TGTGCCAGCAGCGGTGACAGAAACACTGAAGCTTTCTTT
CDR3: CASSGDRNTEAFF
V: TRBV9
length: 13
size: -
D: -
J: TRBJ1-1

DNA: TGCGCCAGCAGCTTGGGTTGGGGGCAGAGTTATGGCTACACCTTC
CDR3: CASSLGWGQSYGYTF
V: TRBV5-1
length: 15
size: -
D: -
J: TRBJ1-2

DNA: TGTGCCAGCAGCCAAACACCCCGTGGGCGTACTGAAGCTTTCTTT
CDR3: CASSQTPRGRTEAFF
V: TRBV3-1/TRBV3-2
length: 15
size: -
D: -
J: TRBJ1-1

DNA: TGTGCCAGCAGCTTAGCAGGGGCAGTAGCTGAAAAACTGTTTTTT
CDR3: CASSLAGAVAEKLFF
V: TRBV7-8
length: 15
size: -
D: -
J: TRBJ1-4

DNA: TGTGCCAGCAGTTTGACAGGGTTTAACTATGGCTACACCTTC
CDR3: CASSLTGFNYGYTF
V: TRBV27
length: 14
size: -
D: TRBD1
J: TRBJ1-2

DNA: TGTGCCAGCAGTTTATCGACAGGGTCGTACACTGAAGCTTTCTTT
CDR3: CASSLSTGSYTEAFF
V: TRBV28
length: 15
size: -
D: TRBD1
J: TRBJ1-1

DNA: TGCGCCAGCAGCTTGGCCAACGCGGTCGATGGCTACACCTTC
CDR3: CASSLANAVDGYTF
V: TRBV5-1
length: 14
size: once
D: -
J: TRBJ1-2

DNA: TGCGCCAGCAGCTTGGACAGGGGTGCCACAGATACGCAGTATTTT
CDR3: CASSLDRGATDTQYF
V: TRBV5-1
length: 15
size: -
D: TRBD1
J: TRBJ2-3

DNA: TGTGCCATCAGGGATTACGGGACAGGGGGCCCCGAGCAGTACTTC
CDR3: CAIRDYGTGGPEQYF
V: TRBV10-3
length: 15
size: -
D: TRBD1
J: TRBJ2-7

DNA: TGTGCCTTCAGGACGGGGTGGACTGAAGCTTTCTTT
CDR3: CAFRTGWTEAFF
V: TRBV30
length: 12
size: -
D: -
J: TRBJ1-1

DNA: TGTGCCAGCAGCTTAATCGGAACAGCCCAAGAGACCCAGTACTTC
CDR3: CASSLIGTAQETQYF
V: TRBV7-6
length: 15
size: -
D: -
J: TRBJ2-5

DNA: TGTGCCAGCAGCTCGGGACAGGGGGCCGGAGATACGCAGTATTTT
CDR3: CASSSGQGAGDTQYF
V: TRBV7-3
length: 15
size: -
D: TRBD1
J: TRBJ2-3

DNA: TGTGCCAGCAGCCCCGGAGAACGAACCGTTAGCAATCAGCCCCAGCATTTT
CDR3: CASSPGERTVSNQPQHF
V: TRBV7-3
length: 17
size: -
D: -
J: TRBJ1-5

DNA: TGTGCCAGCAGCGCCCTCGGGGGGGGGCTTTCACCCCTCCACTTT
CDR3: CASSALGGGLSPLHF
V: TRBV7-2
length: 15
size: -
D: -
J: TRBJ1-6

DNA: TGTGCCTGGAGCCCGGGACAGGGAACGCGGCAGCCCCAGCATTTT
CDR3: CAWSPGQGTRQPQHF
V: TRBV30
length: 15
size: -
D: TRBD1
J: TRBJ1-5

DNA: TGTGCCACCAGTGATAGCCTTACAGGGTTCACTGAAGCTTTCTTT
CDR3: CATSDSLTGFTEAFF
V: TRBV24-1
length: 15
size: once
D: -
J: TRBJ1-1

DNA: TGTGCCAGCAGCGCAGCCGGGACAGGGGGGTTCTATGGCTACACCTTC
CDR3: CASSAAGTGGFYGYTF
V: TRBV5-5
length: 16
size: -
D: TRBD1
J: TRBJ1-2

DNA: TGTGCCGCAAGGGGCCCCTCTGGAAACACCATATATTTT
CDR3: CAARGPSGNTIYF
V: TRBV12-3/TRBV12-4
length: 13
size: -
D: -
J: TRBJ1-3

DNA: TGCGCCAGCAGCCCGGACAACGCCGGGGGAAAACTGTTTTTT
CDR3: CASSPDNAGGKLFF
V: TRBV5-1
length: 14
size: -
D: -
J: TRBJ1-4

DNA: TGTGCCAGCAGCTTAGGCCGGGGTCAGCCCCAGCATTTT
CDR3: CASSLGRGQPQHF
V: TRBV7-8
length: 13
size: once
D: -
J: TRBJ1-5

DNA: TGTGCCAGCCGGGAGGGCTCTGGAAACACCATATATTTT
CDR3: CASREGSGNTIYF
V: TRBV7-9
length: 13
size: -
D: -
J: TRBJ1-3

DNA: TGTGCCAGCAGTTACTCCGCCAGCTCTGGAAACACCATATATTTT
CDR3: CASSYSASSGNTIYF
V: TRBV6-5
length: 15
size: -
D: -
J: TRBJ1-3

DNA: TGTGCCAGCAGCTACCGTCAGGTACGGTCGAACACTGAAGCTTTCTTT
CDR3: CASSYRQVRSNTEAFF
V: TRBV7-9
length: 16
size: -
D: -
J: TRBJ1-1

DNA: TGTGCCTGGGCCGGACAGACACAAGAGACCCAGTACTTC
CDR3: CAWAGQTQETQYF
V: TRBV30
length: 13
size: -
D: -
J: TRBJ2-5

DNA: TGTGCCAGTAGTAGAGCCGGGGAGCTGTTTTTT
CDR3: CASSRAGELFF
V: TRBV19
length: 11
size: -
D: -
J: TRBJ2-2

DNA: TGTGCCAGCAGCCCGTGGCCCACAGGGGTCGAGCAGTACTTC
CDR3: CASSPWPTGVEQYF
V: TRBV5-5
length: 14
size: -
D: TRBD1
J: TRBJ2-7

DNA: TGTGCCAGCAGCCCTAGTTGGGGAGCTGGAAACACCATATATTTT
CDR3: CASSPSWGAGNTIYF
V: TRBV7-2
length: 15
size: once
D: -
J: TRBJ1-3

DNA: TGTGCCAGCAGTGCGTGGGACAGCTCCTATAATTCACCCCTCCACTTT
CDR3: CASSAWDSSYNSPLHF
V: TRBV2
length: 16
size: -
D: TRBD1
J: TRBJ1-6

DNA: TGTGCCAGTAGTATACGTGGGCTCCTGAACACTGAAGCTTTCTTT
CDR3: CASSIRGLLNTEAFF
V: TRBV19
length: 15
size: -
D: -
J: TRBJ1-1

DNA: TGCGCCAGCCGAGGGGAGGTACGGGGCACAGATACGCAGTATTTT
CDR3: CASRGEVRGTDTQYF
V: TRBV5-1
length: 15
size: -
D: -
J: TRBJ2-3

DNA: TGTGCCAGCAGCGTACCTTACTCCGGGACAGGGCTCACTGAAGCTTTCTTT
CDR3: CASSVPYSGTGLTEAFF
V: TRBV2
length: 17
size: -
D: TRBD1
J: TRBJ1-1

DNA: TGTGCCAGCAGTTCCGGACTAGAGGAGTTCTTC
CDR3: CASSSGLEEFF
V: TRBV28
length: 11
size: once
D: TRBD2
J: TRBJ2-1

DNA: TGTGCCAGTAGTCAAGCGGGGAGCACAGATACGCAGTATTTT
CDR3: CASSQAGSTDTQYF
V: TRBV19
length: 14
size: -
D: TRBD2
J: TRBJ2-3

DNA: TGTGCCAGCAGCGACTCTAGAAGGCCGGGAGGACTAACTAACTATGGCTACACCTTC
CDR3: CASSDSRRPGGLTNYGYTF
V: TRBV9
length: 19
size: few
D: -
J: TRBJ1-2

DNA: TGTGCCAGCAGCTTCGCGACTAGCGGGGGGTTAAATGAGCAGTTCTTC
CDR3: CASSFATSGGLNEQFF
V: TRBV7-6
length: 16
size: -
D: TRBD2
J: TRBJ2-1

DNA: TGCGCCAGCAGCCAAGAAGCGGCAGGGGGCCGGCGCAATCAGCCCCAGCATTTT
CDR3: CASSQEAAGGRRNQPQHF
V: TRBV4-1
length: 18
size: -
D: TRBD1
J: TRBJ1-5

DNA: TGTGCCAGCAGTCCAGGGCAATATCAGCCCCAGCATTTT
CDR3: CASSPGQYQPQHF
V: TRBV28
length: 13
size: -
D: -
J: TRBJ1-5

DNA: -
CDR3: CASSTSDRAHEQFF
V: TRBV6-6
length: 14
size: -
D: -
J: TRBJ2-1